This entry describes one TCR beta chain. Its matching antigen is unknown. The sample holds other DNA sequences that translate to the same CDR3. CDR1 is DFQATT and CDR2 is SNEGSKA in the germline V gene (reference sequence). Trimming removed 3 bases from V and 5 bases from J, with 8 bases in between. The CDR3 runs 11 residues. The data originate from a study of shared clonotypes between healthy human individuals. Overall study context: CD4 naive and CD4 memory each took three plates per donor, while CD8 naive took two and CD8 memory one. Study-level points and caveats: Naive subsets generally had larger estimated richness than memory subsets.

At a deep level, the assay was run. Original data processing: ImmunoSEQ sequences covered only the junction and lacked quality scores; filtering therefore differed. Sequenced by immunoSEQ multiplex PCR; TCRdb stores in-frame clones only, minus some. That table gives V, J and clone size, and the DNA gave D and trimming. The profile shows about 2.3 million clones, about 90% of them singletons. The chain joins TRBV20-1 to TRBJ2-7; perhaps TRBD1 as D (5 bases). This receptor was taken from a man aged 18 to 30 in good health. Some clones in this sample may be carry-over from other donors' samples. The sequencing input was naive CD4+ T cells from PBMCs. Indicated subset: CD45RA+ positively selected. In DNA, the CDR3 is TGCAGTGCTAGTTGGGGCCACGAGCAGTACTTC. As protein: CSASWGHEQYF.